This T cell receptor (beta chain) was recorded in a study of shared clonotypes between healthy human individuals. Methods used by the authors: ImmunoSEQ junction-only sequences lacked quality scores, so their filtering differed. TCRdb's copy holds only in-frame clones and misses some; the assay was immunoSEQ multiplex PCR. That table supplies the V and J calls and clone size; D and trimming were determined from the DNA. The sample consists of around 2,000,000 clones, about 95% of them appearing once. From germline, CDR1 is GTSNPN and CDR2 SVGIG (reference sequence). CDR3 size: 14 residues. The germline V and J ends were trimmed by 4 bases and 6 bases, with 16 bases remaining between them. Cells designated naive CD8 were CD45RO-negative and were positively selected for CCR7, with terminally differentiated effector memory CD45RA+ cells excluded.

Input material: naive CD8+ T cells sorted from blood. The source is a man between 18 and 35 years old in good health. J is TRBJ2-1 and V is TRBV30; weak D call: TRBD2 (7 bases). The CDR3 nucleotides are TGTGCCTGGATCTGGGGGCGGGAGCCCAATGAGCAGTTCTTC. Its protein is CAWIWGREPNEQFF.